The next 12 T cell receptor beta chains were all read from a single sample in a study of vaccination and CD4 T cells after COVID-19. These receptors' antigens are unknown. Sequence data for DNA of cultured CD4+ T cells were generated by the Oncomine TCR Beta short-read assay. TCRdb fed the PCR reads into MiXCR, producing one record per CDR3 protein. The sample shows about 21,000 distinct CDR3 sequences, around 60% of them seen only once. Treatment in this sample: approximately 9-day PBMC culture with coronavirus spike peptide pools or control peptides (ViraFEST assay). Sequencing used CD4+ T cells from blood, cultured in vitro, obtained after SARS-CoV-2 vaccination. The receptors originated from a human donor who had recovered from COVID-19.

The sample holds one count of this clonotype. This sequence joins TRBV30 and TRBJ1-2; D not resolved. This CDR3 contains 8 residues. The germline V gene has CDR1 GTSNPN and CDR2 SVGIG (reference sequence). V shed 8 bases and J shed 8 bases, with 6 bases lying between them. This CDR3 reads CAQRGYTF. The CDR3 coding sequence is TGTGCCCAACGGGGCTACACCTTC.

This clonotype appeared a single time. J is TRBJ2-3 and V is TRBV12-3 or TRBV12-4, with a possible D match to TRBD2 (6 bases). V was shortened by 8 bases and J by 5 bases, with 11 bases between the two germline ends. This CDR3 contains 12 residues. CDR3 DNA sequence: TGTGCCAGCGGGGGGATGCGAGATACGCAGTATTTT. Encoded protein: CASGGMRDTQYF.

The V call is TRBV5-4, the J call TRBJ1-2; D is perhaps TRBD1 (6 bases). Germline-derived CDR1 and CDR2 are SGHNT and YYREEE (reference sequence). Trimming removed 3 bases at V and 6 bases at J, with 21 bases between. The CDR3 covers 16 residues. The CDR3 nucleotides read TGTGCCAGCAGCTCCGCGGACAGCGCCCAAAGGGATGGCTACACCTTC. Its translation is CASSSADSAQRDGYTF.

About this clonotype itself: One end of the junction does not line up with germline, which may come from a read error. The chain combines TRBV12-3 or TRBV12-4 with TRBJ1-3; the match to TRBD1 covers 7 bases. There are 14 residues in the CDR3. CDR3 region: CASSSRQGGDTIYF. The DNA of the CDR3 is TGTGCCAGCAGTAGTCGACAGGGTGGAGACACCATATATTTT.

The rearrangement uses TRBV30 and TRBJ1-5; tentative D call: TRBD1 (6 bases). The CDR3 spans 13 residues. V was pared by 2 bases and J by 3 bases, with 8 bases between. Germline V gives CDR1 GTSNPN, CDR2 SVGIG (reference sequence). The DNA for the CDR3 is TGTGCCTGGAGTCCAGGGGCCAATCAGCCCCAGCATTTT. Amino acid sequence: CAWSPGANQPQHF.

This chain joins TRBV7-2 and TRBJ2-1, with 7 bases fitting TRBD2. V lost 2 bases and J lost 6; bases outside the gene matches: 10. Germline V CDR1 and CDR2: SGHTA, FQGNSA. CDR3 length: 16 amino acids. The CDR3 DNA is TGTGCCAGCAGCTTAAATGGGGGACTAAGGCCCAATGAGCAGTTCTTC. As protein: CASSLNGGLRPNEQFF.

This chain links TRBV11-2 with TRBJ1-1; D unresolved. This CDR3 is 14 amino acids long. V was trimmed by 3 bases and J by 3 bases, leaving 11 bases between them. Germline CDR1 is SGHAT and CDR2 is FQNNGV. The CDR3 sequence: CASSFVRGDTEAFF. The CDR3 DNA follows: TGTGCCAGCAGCTTCGTACGGGGTGACACTGAAGCTTTCTTT.

The genes are TRBV20-1 and TRBJ2-1; TRBD2 might be the D (6 bases). The V and J ends lost 3 bases and 7 bases respectively, with 19 bases between them. The CDR3 runs to 15 residues. The V gene's germline CDR1 is DFQATT and CDR2 SNEGSKA (reference sequence). Here the CDR3 reads CSARAGAGFGNEQFF. For the CDR3, the DNA is TGCAGTGCTAGGGCTGGGGCGGGGTTTGGGAATGAGCAGTTCTTC.

This sequence joins TRBV6-1 and TRBJ2-2; tentatively, D is TRBD2 (6 bases). Germline V gene data show CDR1 as MNHNS and CDR2 as SASEGT. This CDR3 has 13 amino acids. The V end lost 7 bases, the J end lost 6 bases, and 12 bases lay between the germline ends. The CDR3 protein is CASTRGIAGELFF. The DNA of the CDR3 is TGTGCCAGCACGCGGGGAATAGCCGGGGAGCTGTTTTTT.

This clonotype has only a few counts. The chain recombines TRBV6-2 or TRBV6-3 with TRBJ1-2; D call uncertain. Germline V lookup: CDR1 MNHEY, CDR2 SVGEGT. The CDR3 extends over 13 amino acids. Trimming cost V 2 bases and J 7 bases, with 11 bases left between them. The CDR3 bases are TGTGCCAGCAGTTACGGGCCCCGGCGTGGCTACACCTTC. Encoded protein: CASSYGPRRGYTF.

CDR3 protein: CASSHKSGQGYYGYTF. CDR3 sequence (DNA): TGTGCCAGCTCACATAAGTCGGGACAGGGGTATTATGGCTACACCTTC. The V and J genes are TRBV18 and TRBJ1-2; 10 positions agree with TRBD1. V trimming: 4 bases; J trimming: 5 bases; junction bases outside the gene matches: 10. Per germline, CDR1 KGHSH and CDR2 LQKENI. The CDR3 totals 16 residues.

The chain couples TRBV6-1 to TRBJ1-1; possibly TRBD1 for D (5 bases). V was pared by 6 bases and J by 7 bases, with 24 bases between. The V gene's germline CDR1 is MNHNS and CDR2 SASEGT. The CDR3 has 16 amino acids. The CDR3 DNA follows: TGTGCCAGCAGGGAGGGAGACGGGCGGAGAGGGGATGAAGCTTTCTTT. Translated, it gives CASREGDGRRGDEAFF.